The 5 T cell receptor beta chains below come from one sample, sequenced in a study of cytomegalovirus exposure and HLA in healthy donors. Researchers ran the PCR with 60 Vbeta and 13 Jbeta primers. The data were produced by immunoSEQ multiplex PCR, yet TCRdb's version contains in-frame clones alone and is incomplete. The sample lists 200,000 to 250,000 clones; roughly 83% were seen once. The sequenced sample was PBMCs. The receptors were gathered from a boy aged 2 to 10 in good health and CMV-seronegative.

V gene TRBV7-9 combines with J gene TRBJ1-2; TRBD1 matches 7 bases. CDR3 length: 17 residues. CDR1 and CDR2 from the germline V gene are SEHNR and FQNEAQ (reference sequence). Trimming at V came to 3 bases and at J to 4 bases, leaving 14 bases not matched to a gene. CDR3 in amino acids: CASSFLPGTEHLYGYTF. As DNA, the CDR3 is TGTGCCAGCAGCTTCCTACCCGGGACAGAACACCTCTATGGCTACACCTTC.

V gene TRBV6-1 combines with J gene TRBJ1-4, with D tentatively TRBD1 (5 bases). This CDR3 is 15 amino acids long. The germline CDR1 and CDR2 sequences are MNHNS and SASEGT. The V end was cut by 6 bases, the J end by 3 bases, with 14 bases between. The CDR3 region has the DNA TGTGCCAGCAGCGCCCCTGGGGGGTCTAATGAAAAACTGTTTTTT. Translated, it gives CASSAPGGSNEKLFF.

The chain combines TRBV9 with TRBJ2-7; 9 positions agree with TRBD1. With 3 bases clipped from V and 3 bases from J, the junction kept 7 bases outside the gene matches. CDR3 length: 15 residues. Germline assignment: CDR1 SGDLS and CDR2 YYNGEE. DNA for the CDR3: TGTGCCAGCAGCGCCTGGGACAGGGCGGACTACGAGCAGTACTTC. This sequence encodes CASSAWDRADYEQYF.

This chain links TRBV5-6 with TRBJ2-7, with 14 bases fitting TRBD2. CDR3 length: 16 amino acids. V was clipped by 4 bases and J by 0 bases; unmatched bases: 3. Germline assignment: CDR1 SGHDT and CDR2 YYEEEE. The CDR3 sequence: CASSGLAGGSSYEQYF. CDR3 sequence (DNA): TGTGCCAGCAGCGGACTAGCGGGGGGAAGCTCCTACGAGCAGTACTTC. Full variable domain (rest looked up from reference TRBV5-6 and TRBJ2-7): DAGVTQSPTHLIKTRGQQVTLRCSPKSGHDTVSWYQQALGQGPQFIFQYYEEEERQRGNFPDRFSGHQFPNYSSELNVNALLLGDSALYLCASSGLAGGSSYEQYFGPGTRLTVT.

The chain is built from TRBV27 and TRBJ2-5, with 10 nucleotides matching TRBD2. Judging by the DNA end, TRBJ2-7 fits better; the J call may be wrong. Looked up from germline, CDR1 is MNHEY and CDR2 is SMNVEV (reference sequence). This CDR3 contains 17 residues. Here the CDR3 DNA reads TGTGCCAGCAGTCGGCCAGTCGGGACTAGCGACTCCTACGAGCAGTACTTC. Amino acid sequence: CASSRPVGTSDSYEQYF.